A single sample gave rise to the 26 T cell receptor beta chains below, sequenced in a study of cytomegalovirus exposure and HLA in healthy donors. Amplification used 60 Vbeta primers and 13 Jbeta primers. The protocol was immunoSEQ multiplex PCR, while the TCRdb copy is restricted to in-frame clones and leaves out a portion. The sample carries under 85,000 clones, roughly 78% recorded once. Sequences were obtained from PBMCs. The origin of the receptors is a woman in her twenties or thirties in good health and CMV-seronegative.

V is TRBV6-1 and J is TRBJ1-2; unclear D gene. V shed 4 bases and J shed 8 bases, with 14 bases lying between them. Germline CDR1 and CDR2: MNHNS and SASEGT. This CDR3 is 13 amino acids long. The CDR3: CASSGPPPKGYTF. CDR3 nucleotides: TGTGCCAGCAGTGGCCCCCCCCCTAAAGGCTACACCTTC.

The chain uses TRBV27 and TRBJ2-2; 13 nucleotides line up with TRBD2. Germline V gives CDR1 MNHEY, CDR2 SMNVEV (reference sequence). J gave up 6 bases and V 6 bases, and 4 bases lay outside the gene matches. The CDR3 sequence is 15 residues long. The CDR3 sequence is CASRWTSGSAGELFF. Written as DNA, the CDR3 is TGTGCCAGCAGGTGGACTAGCGGGAGCGCCGGGGAGCTGTTTTTT.

The rearrangement links TRBV25-1 to TRBJ1-4; TRBD1 is a possible D gene (5 bases). V shed 9 bases and J shed 8 bases, with 19 bases lying between them. The CDR3 contains 14 residues. Germline V lookup: CDR1 MGHDK, CDR2 SYGVNS. The CDR3 DNA follows: TGTGCCAGTACAAATACAGGAGCCGGGGAAAAACTGTTTTTT. Amino acids: CASTNTGAGEKLFF. The full variable domain, with the rest looked up from reference TRBV25-1 and TRBJ1-4, is EADIYQTPRYLVIGTGKKITLECSQTMGHDKMYWYQQDPGMELHLIHYSYGVNSTEKGDLSSESTVSRIRTEHFPLTLESARPSHTSQYLCASTNTGAGEKLFFGSGTQLSVL.

The chain links TRBV15 to TRBJ1-5, with a weak D call TRBD1 (6 bases). The CDR3 totals 14 residues. From germline, CDR1 is LNHNV and CDR2 YYDKDF (reference sequence). The V and J ends lost 6 bases and 3 bases respectively, with 12 bases between them. The CDR3 DNA reads TGTGCCACCAGTCGGACAGCGTACAATCAGCCCCAGCATTTT. Translation gives CATSRTAYNQPQHF.

V gene TRBV14 combines with J gene TRBJ1-1; D ambiguous. V was cut by 0 bases and J by 6 bases, with 14 bases left in between. The CDR3 has 15 amino acids. Germline assignment: CDR1 SGHDN and CDR2 FVKESK. The CDR3 DNA is TGTGCCAGCAGCCAAGAAATAGCCAAGGTATCTGAAGCTTTCTTT. Amino acid sequence: CASSQEIAKVSEAFF.

This rearrangement joins TRBV9 to TRBJ2-3, with TRBD2 matching 7 bases. The germline V gene has CDR1 SGDLS and CDR2 YYNGEE. The CDR3 covers 13 residues. V was pared by 2 bases and J by 6 bases, with 3 bases of the junction left unmatched. CDR3 coding DNA: TGTGCCAGCAGCGTCCGACTAGCCGATACGCAGTATTTT. Its protein product is CASSVRLADTQYF.

The chain employs TRBV5-8 and TRBJ1-2, with 7 bases lining up with TRBD1. CDR3 length: 16 amino acids. Germline V gene lookup returns CDR1 SGHTS and CDR2 YDEGEE. V was clipped by 2 bases and J by 0 bases; unmatched bases: 7. CDR3 nucleotide sequence: TGTGCCAGCAGCTTATACCAGGGGGGAGCTAACTATGGCTACACCTTC. Translated: CASSLYQGGANYGYTF.

The rearrangement uses TRBV20-1 and TRBJ2-1, with TRBD2 matching 9 bases. The CDR3 has 11 residues. The germline gives CDR1 DFQATT, CDR2 SNEGSKA (reference sequence). The trim removed 7 bases at V and 6 bases at J, leaving 1 base unmatched. The CDR3 nucleotides are TGCAGTGTAGCGGGAGTCAATGAGCAGTTCTTC. Amino acids: CSVAGVNEQFF.

This chain links TRBV28 with TRBJ1-6, with TRBD1 matching over 7 bases. After removal of 4 bases from V and 9 bases from J, the junction contained 9 bases not matched to a gene. CDR3 length equals 15 residues. Germline loops: CDR1 MDHEN, CDR2 SYDVKM. CDR3 in amino acids: CASSSTDRVGSPLHF. The CDR3 nucleotides read TGTGCCAGCAGTTCTACCGACAGGGTGGGTTCACCCCTCCACTTT.

The chain carries TRBV7-9 and TRBJ1-2; D is possibly TRBD1 (5 bases). CDR1 is SEHNR, CDR2 FQNEAQ, per germline (reference sequence). This CDR3 contains 15 residues. V lost 5 bases and J 4 bases, leaving 17 bases between the germline ends. In nucleotides, the CDR3 is TGTGCCAGCAGCCCCCCGGAGGGGTTGACCTATGGCTACACCTTC. Protein sequence: CASSPPEGLTYGYTF.

This sequence joins TRBV19 and TRBJ2-7; tentative D call: TRBD1 (5 bases). Germline V gene sequence: CDR1 LNHDA, CDR2 SQIVND (reference sequence). V lost 3 bases, J lost 6 bases, and 12 bases lay in between. The CDR3 is 13 amino acids. CDR3 sequence: CASSMDIPGEQYF. DNA of the CDR3: TGTGCCAGTAGTATGGACATTCCGGGCGAGCAGTACTTC.

This chain links TRBV28 with TRBJ1-6; the match to TRBD1 covers 8 bases. The CDR3 contains 14 residues. The germline V gene has CDR1 MDHEN and CDR2 SYDVKM. The V and J ends lost 6 bases and 10 bases, in that order; junction bases with no gene match: 8. CDR3 DNA sequence: TGTGCCAGCAGCCCAGGACAGGGACGCTCACCCCTCCACTTT. It encodes CASSPGQGRSPLHF. The full variable domain, completed using reference TRBV28 and TRBJ1-6, is DVKVTQSSRYLVKRTGEKVFLECVQDMDHENMFWYRQDPGLGLRLIYFSYDVKMKEKGDIPEGYSVSREKKERFSLILESASTNQTSMYLCASSPGQGRSPLHFGNGTRLTVT.

The V gene is TRBV15, the J gene TRBJ2-3, with a possible D match to TRBD1 (6 bases). CDR1 and CDR2 from the germline V gene are LNHNV and YYDKDF (reference sequence). Trimming took off 6 bases at V and 4 bases at J, with 17 bases between the two ends. The CDR3 length is 15 residues. The CDR3 is CATRDQGYDSDTQYF. In nucleotides, the CDR3 is TGTGCCACCAGAGATCAGGGGTACGACTCAGATACGCAGTATTTT.

The chain joins TRBV25-1 to TRBJ2-7, with D possibly being TRBD1 (8 bases). V was shortened by 1 base and J by 7 bases, with 17 bases between the two germline ends. Per germline, CDR1 MGHDK and CDR2 SYGVNS. The CDR3 totals 15 residues. CDR3 nucleotide sequence: TGTGCCAGCAGTGAATGGTACAGGGGGGGATATGAGCAGTACTTC. It is translated as CASSEWYRGGYEQYF.

The J gene is TRBJ2-7, the V gene TRBV7-2; TRBD2 aligns across 10 bases. The CDR3 contains 14 residues. Germline CDR1 SGHTA, CDR2 FQGNSA. Losses at the gene ends were 5 bases for V and 4 bases for J; bases not matched to a gene: 5. The CDR3 reads CASSDTSGNYEQYF. The CDR3 nucleotides read TGTGCCAGCAGCGACACTAGCGGGAATTACGAGCAGTACTTC.

This clone showed up just a few times. The chain recombines TRBV21-1 with TRBJ2-7; the D call in the table, TRBD2, was not verified against the DNA. TRBV21-1 is tagged as a pseudogene. The CDR3 extends over 14 amino acids. The CDR3 DNA reads TGTGCCAGCAGCAAAGTTCACTGTTCCTACGAGCAGTACTTC. Amino acids: CASSKVHCSYEQYF.

The chain combines TRBV6-1 with TRBJ2-5; 8 bases fit TRBD1. The CDR3 spans 15 residues. The junction had 8 bases not matched to a gene; V was cut back by 4 bases and J by 4 bases. The V gene's germline CDR1 is MNHNS and CDR2 SASEGT. CDR3 residues: CASSALNRGVETQYF. CDR3 bases: TGTGCCAGCAGTGCTCTAAACAGGGGGGTAGAGACCCAGTACTTC.

The chain uses TRBV30 and TRBJ1-1, with D tentatively TRBD1 (6 bases). The CDR3 extends over 12 amino acids. V lost 1 base to trimming and J lost 11 bases, with 14 bases between them. Germline V lookup: CDR1 GTSNPN, CDR2 SVGIG (reference sequence). CDR3 region: CAWSGGPWGAFF. The CDR3 bases are TGTGCCTGGAGTGGGGGGCCATGGGGCGCTTTCTTT.

The CDR3 nucleotides read TGTGCCAGCAGCTTAGACAGGTTCAGCTACGAGCAGTACTTC. Translating it yields CASSLDRFSYEQYF. The chain joins TRBV7-2 to TRBJ2-7; D perhaps matches TRBD1 (5 bases). Between the trimmed V and J ends, which lost 1 base and 3 bases, there was a span of 10 bases. CDR3 size: 14 residues. Germline CDR1 and CDR2: SGHTA and FQGNSA.

This rearrangement joins TRBV12-5 to TRBJ1-1; the D is unclear. Germline values: CDR1 LGHNT, CDR2 FRNRAP. The CDR3 sequence is 14 residues long. Trimming stripped 3 bases from V and 3 bases from J, with 11 bases between. CDR3 in DNA: TGTGCTAGTGGTTTCGGGAGCGGGGACACTGAAGCTTTCTTT. It codes for CASGFGSGDTEAFF. Supplemented by reference TRBV12-5 and TRBJ1-1, the full variable domain reads DARVTQTPRHKVTEMGQEVTMRCQPILGHNTVFWYRQTMMQGLELLAYFRNRAPLDDSGMPKDRFSAEMPDATLATLKIQPSEPRDSAVYFCASGFGSGDTEAFFGQGTRLTVV.

The chain is built from TRBV28 and TRBJ2-5, with 7 bases that match TRBD1. Germline CDR1 is MDHEN and CDR2 is SYDVKM. The CDR3 is 12 amino acids. After removal of 11 bases from V and 2 bases from J, the junction contained 5 bases not matched to a gene. The CDR3 loop is CALQGRQETQYF. CDR3 nucleotides: TGTGCCCTACAGGGGCGGCAAGAGACCCAGTACTTC. Full variable domain (remainder filled in from reference TRBV28 and TRBJ2-5): DVKVTQSSRYLVKRTGEKVFLECVQDMDHENMFWYRQDPGLGLRLIYFSYDVKMKEKGDIPEGYSVSREKKERFSLILESASTNQTSMYLCALQGRQETQYFGPGTRLLVL.

The genes are TRBV7-9 and TRBJ1-5, with D unresolved. The CDR3 spans 15 residues. Trimming removed 1 base from V and 7 bases from J, with 14 bases in between. The germline V gene has CDR1 SEHNR and CDR2 FQNEAQ (reference sequence). The CDR3, as DNA: TGTGCCAGCAGCTTAGAAGGGAGACCTAGCCAGCCCCAGCATTTT. Amino acid sequence: CASSLEGRPSQPQHF. The entire variable domain, with the rest obtained from reference TRBV7-9 and TRBJ1-5, is as follows: DTGVSQNPRHKITKRGQNVTFRCDPISEHNRLYWYRQTLGQGPEFLTYFQNEAQLEKSRLLSDRFSAERPKGSFSTLEIQRTEQGDSAMYLCASSLEGRPSQPQHFGDGTRLSIL.

The chain uses TRBV5-1 and TRBJ2-3, with TRBD1 matching 9 bases. This CDR3 spans 16 amino acids. Per germline, CDR1 SGHRS and CDR2 YFSETQ. V shed 0 bases, J shed 0 bases, and the junction held 2 bases outside the gene matches. The CDR3 here is CASSLDGQGSTDTQYF. CDR3 DNA: TGCGCCAGCAGCTTGGATGGACAGGGGAGCACAGATACGCAGTATTTT.

V usage is TRBV4-1 and J usage is TRBJ1-1; maybe TRBD1 (5 bases). The CDR3 loop spans 15 amino acids. CDR1 is MGHRA and CDR2 is YSYEKL in the germline V gene. Trimming cost V 0 bases and J 0 bases, with 8 bases left between them. In DNA form, the CDR3 reads TGCGCCAGCAGCCAAGATAGGGGTTTGAACACTGAAGCTTTCTTT. It yields the protein CASSQDRGLNTEAFF.

The chain has TRBV28 and TRBJ2-5; tentatively, D is TRBD1 (6 bases). Germline V gene lookup returns CDR1 MDHEN and CDR2 SYDVKM. V lost 6 bases and J 6 bases, leaving 17 bases between the germline ends. CDR3 length: 14 amino acids. The CDR3: CASSPRGAGQTQYF. The CDR3 DNA is TGTGCCAGCAGCCCCAGGGGAGCCGGTCAGACCCAGTACTTC.

The chain employs TRBV28 and TRBJ1-5; D is undetermined. Trimming left V 4 bases short and J 6 bases short, with 13 bases between. Germline V gene sequence: CDR1 MDHEN, CDR2 SYDVKM. CDR3 length: 14 amino acids. Written as DNA, the CDR3 is TGTGCCAGCAGTTCCACCCCGGAGGCTCAGCCCCAGCATTTT. This sequence encodes CASSSTPEAQPQHF.